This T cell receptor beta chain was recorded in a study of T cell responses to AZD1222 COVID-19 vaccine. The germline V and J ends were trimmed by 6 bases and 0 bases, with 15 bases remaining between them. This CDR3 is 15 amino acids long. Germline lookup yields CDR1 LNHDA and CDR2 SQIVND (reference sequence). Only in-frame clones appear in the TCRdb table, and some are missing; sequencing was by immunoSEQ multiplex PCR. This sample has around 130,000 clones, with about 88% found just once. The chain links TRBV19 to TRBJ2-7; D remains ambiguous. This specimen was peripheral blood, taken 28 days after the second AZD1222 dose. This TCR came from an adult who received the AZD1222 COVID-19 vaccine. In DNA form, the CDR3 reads TGTGCCAGTAGCTCCTTCGGCTCCGACTCCTACGAGCAGTACTTC. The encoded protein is CASSSFGSDSYEQYF.